This T cell receptor (beta chain) is drawn from a study of blood T cells in healthy people across ages. With a J-beta primer mix and a sample-barcoded 5' primer, a second PCR ran roughly 6 to 12 cycles. TCRdb re-analysed the 5' RACE reads in MiXCR, keeping a single row per CDR3 protein. Of 780,000 or so distinct CDR3 sequences in the sample, 56% were seen once. This CDR3 has 16 residues. Germline CDR1 SEHNR, CDR2 FQNEAQ (reference sequence). All donors came from Russia, were Caucasian and healthy, and spanned ages about 6 to 100. The chain joins TRBV7-9 to TRBJ2-4; 7 nucleotides agree with TRBD2. The end of the DNA is better explained by TRBJ2-7, so the J call may be wrong. Sequenced material: blood. The source of this sequence is a man in his forties in good health. CDR3: CASSLAGGSDYYEQYF. The CDR3 DNA is TGTGCCAGCAGCTTAGCGGGCGGGAGTGACTACTACGAGCAGTACTTC.